Each of the 27 T cell receptor beta chains below was sequenced from the same sample in a study of blood T cell repertoires in COVID-19. Profiled with immunoSEQ multiplex PCR; TCRdb holds only in-frame clones, not every one. The sample holds under 50,000 clones, over 85% seen once. Sequenced sample: peripheral blood. These receptors were collected from a man aged 55-75 years with COVID-19, enrolled during active disease.

The rearrangement uses TRBV2 and TRBJ1-4; the match to TRBD1 covers 8 bases. Germline-derived CDR1 and CDR2 are SNHLY and FYNNEI. V lost 5 bases, J lost 3 bases, and 5 bases stayed unmatched. The CDR3 has 15 residues. Written as DNA, the CDR3 is TGTGCCAGCAGTCGACAGGGGAATGCTAATGAAAAACTGTTTTTT. This sequence encodes CASSRQGNANEKLFF. Filled out from reference TRBV2 and TRBJ1-4, the complete variable domain reads EPEVTQTPSHQVTQMGQEVILRCVPISNHLYFYWYRQILGQKVEFLVSFYNNEISEKSEIFDDQFSVERPDGSNFTLKIRSTKLEDSAMYFCASSRQGNANEKLFFGSGTQLSVL.

This chain connects TRBV29-1 to TRBJ2-5; 7 bases map to TRBD1. V was clipped by 7 bases and J by 5 bases; unmatched bases: 7. The CDR3 runs 12 residues. Germline V lookup: CDR1 SQVTM, CDR2 ANQGSEA. The DNA for the CDR3 is TGCAGCGCACAGGGGACCCGGGAGACCCAGTACTTC. It specifies CSAQGTRETQYF.

V usage is TRBV5-1 and J usage is TRBJ1-2; D is perhaps TRBD1 (6 bases). This CDR3 contains 14 residues. Germline V lookup: CDR1 SGHRS, CDR2 YFSETQ. Trimming pared 4 bases from V and 3 bases from J, leaving 13 bases between. CDR3 sequence reads: CASSGNAGDYGYTF. DNA for the CDR3: TGCGCCAGCAGCGGGAACGCAGGGGACTATGGCTACACCTTC.

V usage is TRBV6-5 and J usage is TRBJ1-3; TRBD1 is a possible D gene (5 bases). Deletions cut 6 bases from V and 0 bases from J, with 12 bases between. The length of the CDR3 is 15 residues. The germline gives CDR1 MNHEY, CDR2 SVGAGI. The DNA of the CDR3 is TGTGCCAGCAGCCTTCGACAGTCCTCTGGAAACACCATATATTTT. It translates to CASSLRQSSGNTIYF.

This clone came up once. The chain recombines TRBV15 with TRBJ2-7; TRBD1 aligns across 9 bases. Germline CDR1 LNHNV, CDR2 YYDKDF (reference sequence). V lost 3 bases, J lost 4 bases, and 4 bases stayed unmatched. This CDR3 is built from 14 residues. The CDR3 is CATSRETGGYEQYF. Written as DNA, the CDR3 is TGTGCCACCAGCAGGGAGACAGGGGGTTACGAGCAGTACTTC.

The V gene is TRBV4-1, the J gene TRBJ1-5; TRBD1 matches at 9 bases. Losses at the gene ends were 0 bases for V and 7 bases for J; bases not matched to a gene: 10. This CDR3 spans 17 amino acids. Germline loops: CDR1 MGHRA, CDR2 YSYEKL. CDR3 DNA sequence: TGCGCCAGCAGCCAAGAGGCCGGGACAGGGTTCGGGCAGCCCCAGCATTTT. Translation: CASSQEAGTGFGQPQHF.

This chain connects TRBV6-6 to TRBJ1-1; a weak D match, TRBD1 (5 bases). The V and J ends lost 6 bases and 4 bases respectively, with 12 bases between them. The CDR3 totals 13 residues. Germline CDR1 reads MNHNY; CDR2 reads SVGAGI (reference sequence). CDR3 residues: CASRYQGFTEAFF. CDR3 nucleotides: TGTGCCAGCAGGTACCAGGGTTTCACTGAAGCTTTCTTT.

Here the CDR3 DNA reads TGCGCCAGCAGCCAGCGGGAGAACCCTAATGAAAAACTGTTTTTT. Protein: CASSQRENPNEKLFF. This chain uses TRBV4-1 with TRBJ1-4; D not certain. The CDR3 spans 15 residues. Germline values: CDR1 MGHRA, CDR2 YSYEKL. V dropped 3 bases and J dropped 3 bases, with 11 bases sitting between them.

The CDR3 region is CASSLVGQGSTTYEQYF. CDR3 DNA: TGTGCCAGCAGCTTAGTGGGACAGGGGTCCACCACCTACGAGCAGTACTTC. This chain uses TRBV7-9 with TRBJ2-7; 10 nucleotides match TRBD1. Germline assignment: CDR1 SEHNR and CDR2 FQNEAQ (reference sequence). J lost 2 bases, V lost 1 base, and 8 bases had no gene match. This CDR3 region has 17 residues.

V is TRBV5-1 and J is TRBJ1-4; tentatively, D is TRBD1 (6 bases). This CDR3 comprises 16 residues. CDR1 SGHRS and CDR2 YFSETQ come from the germline V gene. V shed 0 bases and J shed 3 bases, with 12 bases lying between them. The CDR3 reads CASSLDAQGANEKLFF. CDR3 nucleotides: TGCGCCAGCAGCTTGGACGCACAGGGAGCTAATGAAAAACTGTTTTTT.

This clone occurred a few times. V usage is TRBV5-1 and J usage is TRBJ1-4; a weak D match, TRBD1 (5 bases). The CDR3 spans 15 residues. Germline-derived CDR1 and CDR2 are SGHRS and YFSETQ. V lost 0 bases, J lost 3 bases, and 9 bases lay in between. CDR3 in DNA: TGCGCCAGCAGCTTGGTCGGGGGTGCTAATGAAAAACTGTTTTTT. It encodes CASSLVGGANEKLFF.

V gene TRBV19 combines with J gene TRBJ1-4, with D unresolved. The CDR3 contains 18 residues. The V gene lost 1 base and the J gene lost 0 bases, with 15 bases spanning the gap. Germline CDR1 and CDR2: LNHDA and SQIVND (reference sequence). The CDR3 sequence: CASSIVPYSVATNEKLFF. The CDR3 coding sequence is TGTGCCAGTAGTATAGTTCCCTACAGTGTTGCAACTAATGAAAAACTGTTTTTT.

This chain connects TRBV11-1 to TRBJ1-1, with 7 nucleotides matching TRBD1. The length of the CDR3 is 13 residues. V lost 6 bases and J lost 1; bases outside the gene matches: 2. Germline values: CDR1 SGHAT, CDR2 FQDESV (reference sequence). The CDR3 coding sequence is TGTGCCAGCAGTCGACAGGGGAACACTGAAGCTTTCTTT. Its translation is CASSRQGNTEAFF.

This clone was seen a single time. The chain links TRBV5-4 to TRBJ2-1; D ambiguous. V dropped 0 bases and J dropped 0 bases, with 7 bases sitting between them. The CDR3 is 15 residues long. Looked up from germline, CDR1 is SGHNT and CDR2 is YYREEE (reference sequence). This CDR3 is CASSLASVSYNEQFF. The CDR3 coding sequence is TGTGCCAGCAGCTTGGCGTCCGTCTCCTACAATGAGCAGTTCTTC.

CDR3 coding DNA: TGTGCCAGCAGCTTAGCGGCAGGCCCGGGAACTGAAGCTTTCTTT. This sequence encodes CASSLAAGPGTEAFF. The chain employs TRBV7-9 and TRBJ1-1; D call uncertain. This CDR3 comprises 15 residues. Germline-derived CDR1 and CDR2 are SEHNR and FQNEAQ (reference sequence). Trimming took off 0 bases at V and 5 bases at J, with 13 bases between the two ends.

The V and J genes are TRBV5-8 and TRBJ1-5; 7 bases map to TRBD1. Germline V gene lookup returns CDR1 SGHTS and CDR2 YDEGEE. The V gene end was trimmed by 3 bases and the J gene end by 7 bases; junction bases not matched to a gene: 7. This CDR3 spans 14 amino acids. CDR3 loop: CASSSTGPVQPQHF. The CDR3 DNA follows: TGTGCCAGCAGCTCGACAGGGCCCGTGCAGCCCCAGCATTTT.

The chain is built from TRBV6-6 and TRBJ2-2, with 7 bases aligning to TRBD1. This CDR3 spans 16 amino acids. V dropped 0 bases and J dropped 2; count of bases not matched to a gene: 3. Germline V gene sequence: CDR1 MNHNY, CDR2 SVGAGI (reference sequence). CDR3 DNA: TGTGCCAGCAGTTACTCGAGGGACAGTAACACCGGGGAGCTGTTTTTT. This sequence encodes CASSYSRDSNTGELFF.

This sequence joins TRBV4-1 and TRBJ1-1; D perhaps matches TRBD1 (5 bases). The CDR3 length is 15 residues. Looked up from germline, CDR1 is MGHRA and CDR2 is YSYEKL. Trimming pared 0 bases from V and 4 bases from J, leaving 12 bases between. The CDR3 DNA sequence: TGCGCCAGCAGCCAAGATGTGTGGGGGGGCACTGAAGCTTTCTTT. Protein sequence: CASSQDVWGGTEAFF.

The chain links TRBV23-1 to TRBJ2-7, with 8 bases matching TRBD2. TRBV23-1 is an ORF; its function is uncertain. V was clipped by 7 bases and J by 1 base; unmatched bases: 9. This CDR3 has 15 residues. CDR3 loop: CASNQPAGGSYEQYF. The CDR3, as DNA: TGCGCCAGCAACCAGCCGGCGGGGGGTTCCTACGAGCAGTACTTC.

The V and J genes are TRBV5-1 and TRBJ2-5; TRBD1 might be the D (6 bases). Trimming left V 0 bases short and J 4 bases short, with 16 bases between. Germline CDR1 and CDR2: SGHRS and YFSETQ. This CDR3 is 16 amino acids long. DNA for the CDR3: TGCGCCAGCAGCTTGGCACAGGGAAGAGGTGGAGAGACCCAGTACTTC. This gives the protein CASSLAQGRGGETQYF.

The V gene is TRBV4-1, the J gene TRBJ2-5; 10 nucleotides agree with TRBD2. With V trimmed by 3 bases and J by 3 bases, 7 bases remained unmatched. From germline, CDR1 is MGHRA and CDR2 YSYEKL. The CDR3 runs 16 residues. CDR3 sequence reads: CASSHSSGGLKETQYF. As DNA, the CDR3 is TGCGCCAGCAGCCACTCTAGCGGGGGCCTTAAAGAGACCCAGTACTTC.

The chain combines TRBV9 with TRBJ2-1; 8 positions match TRBD2. Germline assignment: CDR1 SGDLS and CDR2 YYNGEE. This CDR3 has 15 amino acids. Losses at the gene ends were 2 bases for V and 6 bases for J; bases not matched to a gene: 7. CDR3 sequence reads: CASSVRIAGSNEQFF. CDR3 nucleotide sequence: TGTGCCAGCAGCGTTAGGATAGCGGGAAGCAATGAGCAGTTCTTC.

This chain uses TRBV19 with TRBJ2-3; 10 bases fit TRBD2. The CDR3 runs 17 residues. CDR1 is LNHDA and CDR2 is SQIVND in the germline V gene (reference sequence). The J segment lost 1 base and the V segment lost 1 base, leaving 5 bases of the junction unmatched. The DNA of the CDR3 is TGTGCCAGTAGTATAGGGGGGCTAGCGGGAGGCACAGATACGCAGTATTTT. This codes for CASSIGGLAGGTDTQYF.

The chain joins TRBV11-3 to TRBJ2-1; 15 bases are a match to TRBD2. V shed 5 bases and J 9 bases; nucleotides not matched to a gene: 5. The CDR3 covers 15 residues. CDR1 is SGHNT and CDR2 is YENEEA in the germline V gene. CDR3 residues: CASSVGLAGGTEQFF. CDR3 DNA sequence: TGTGCCAGCAGCGTGGGACTAGCGGGAGGAACTGAGCAGTTCTTC.

The chain links TRBV18 to TRBJ2-1, with no clear D. The CDR3 covers 15 residues. V lost 5 bases and J 5 bases, leaving 16 bases between the germline ends. Germline lookup yields CDR1 KGHSH and CDR2 LQKENI. The CDR3 spells CASSGSRSTNNEQFF. The DNA of the CDR3 is TGTGCCAGCTCAGGATCTCGGAGTACCAACAATGAGCAGTTCTTC.

The chain uses TRBV30 and TRBJ1-1, with D uncertain. The CDR3 is 14 residues long. The V and J ends lost 7 bases and 1 base respectively, with 16 bases between them. Germline assignment: CDR1 GTSNPN and CDR2 SVGIG (reference sequence). CDR3 in amino acids: CAYSPGIQNTEAFF. The CDR3 nucleotides read TGTGCCTATTCACCCGGGATCCAGAACACTGAAGCTTTCTTT.

The chain recombines TRBV9 with TRBJ2-7; 9 nucleotides line up with TRBD1. Trimming at V came to 4 bases and at J to 3 bases, leaving 5 bases not matched to a gene. Germline lookup yields CDR1 SGDLS and CDR2 YYNGEE. This CDR3 is built from 14 residues. The CDR3 DNA follows: TGTGCCAGCAGCCCCGGACAGGGGAACTACGAGCAGTACTTC. Protein: CASSPGQGNYEQYF.